A selection of T cell receptor beta chains follows, all from one sample in a study of identical twins. TCRdb analysed the 5' RACE reads with MiXCR anew, one entry per CDR3 protein. The sample consists of 250,000 to 300,000 distinct CDR3 sequences, just under 9.5% of them appearing once. These data were likewise used in another study, on yellow fever vaccine responses in identical twins.

Sequencing input: CD8+ T cells sorted from blood. The receptors were sampled from a woman between 18 and 29 years old in good health. Each CDR3 is given with its conserved first and last residue. The order of the fields is J gene, clone size, V gene, D gene, CDR3 protein, CDR3 DNA. A D gene is named only where the DNA matches it firmly. A row's size may be missing; if present it is once, few, many or a size class.

TRBJ2-7 | - | TRBV4-1 | TRBD1 | CASSQRQGVSYEQYF | TGCGCCAGCAGCCAGCGACAGGGGGTGTCCTACGAGCAGTACTTC
TRBJ2-7 | - | TRBV4-1 | - | CASSHDTSYEQYF | TGCGCCAGCAGCCATGACACCTCCTACGAGCAGTACTTC
TRBJ1-2 | few | TRBV28 | TRBD1 | CASSLGVTGDGYTF | TGTGCCAGCAGTTTGGGAGTGACAGGGGATGGCTACACCTTC
TRBJ1-2 | few | TRBV5-6 | TRBD1 | CASSFGQGDGYTF | TGTGCCAGCAGCTTCGGACAGGGGGATGGCTACACCTTC
TRBJ2-2 | - | TRBV7-3 | TRBD2 | CASSPVGTSTGELFF | TGTGCCAGCAGCCCTGTGGGGACTAGTACCGGGGAGCTGTTTTTT
TRBJ2-5 | many | TRBV11-2 | - | CASSLTAGTWLYF | TGTGCCAGCAGCCTCACCGCCGGGACATGGTTGTACTTC
TRBJ2-7 | many | TRBV6-5 | TRBD1 | CASSYGQGELYEQYF | TGTGCCAGCAGTTACGGACAGGGGGAACTCTACGAGCAGTACTTC
TRBJ2-3 | - | TRBV30 | - | CAWGGGGPDTQYF | TGTGCCTGGGGAGGGGGGGGTCCAGATACGCAGTATTTT
TRBJ2-3 | many | TRBV10-3 | - | CAISESQDLDTQYF | TGTGCCATCAGTGAGTCCCAGGACCTAGATACGCAGTATTTT
TRBJ1-1 | - | TRBV29-1 | - | CSVSFSRSAEAFF | TGCAGCGTTAGCTTCAGCCGGTCGGCTGAAGCTTTCTTT
TRBJ1-1 | few | TRBV10-3 | - | CAISESRAKNTEAFF | TGTGCCATCAGTGAGTCCAGGGCGAAGAACACTGAAGCTTTCTTT
TRBJ2-3 | many | TRBV15 | - | CATSRVHWDTQYF | TGTGCCACCAGCAGGGTCCACTGGGATACGCAGTATTTT
TRBJ2-5 | - | TRBV27 | TRBD2 | CASSPSGGTQYF | TGTGCCAGCAGTCCCTCGGGGGGGACCCAGTACTTC
TRBJ2-7 | many | TRBV9 | TRBD2 | CASSSNPSGGSSYEQYF | TGTGCCAGCAGCTCAAACCCTAGCGGGGGGAGCTCCTACGAGCAGTACTTC
TRBJ2-3 | - | TRBV6-5 | - | CASSYFEGTDTQYF | TGTGCCAGCAGTTACTTTGAGGGTACAGATACGCAGTATTTT
TRBJ2-1 | - | TRBV24-1 | TRBD2 | CATSDYASGSNEQFF | TGTGCCACCAGTGATTATGCTAGCGGGAGCAATGAGCAGTTCTTC
TRBJ1-2 | many | TRBV2 | TRBD1 | CASGQGASNGYTF | TGTGCCAGCGGACAGGGGGCGTCAAATGGCTACACCTTC
TRBJ2-5 | few | TRBV10-3 | - | CAISESTVETQYF | TGTGCCATCAGTGAGTCGACCGTAGAGACCCAGTACTTC
TRBJ2-1 | - | TRBV15 | - | CATSGSGGKEQFF | TGTGCCACCAGCGGGTCCGGGGGCAAGGAGCAGTTCTTC